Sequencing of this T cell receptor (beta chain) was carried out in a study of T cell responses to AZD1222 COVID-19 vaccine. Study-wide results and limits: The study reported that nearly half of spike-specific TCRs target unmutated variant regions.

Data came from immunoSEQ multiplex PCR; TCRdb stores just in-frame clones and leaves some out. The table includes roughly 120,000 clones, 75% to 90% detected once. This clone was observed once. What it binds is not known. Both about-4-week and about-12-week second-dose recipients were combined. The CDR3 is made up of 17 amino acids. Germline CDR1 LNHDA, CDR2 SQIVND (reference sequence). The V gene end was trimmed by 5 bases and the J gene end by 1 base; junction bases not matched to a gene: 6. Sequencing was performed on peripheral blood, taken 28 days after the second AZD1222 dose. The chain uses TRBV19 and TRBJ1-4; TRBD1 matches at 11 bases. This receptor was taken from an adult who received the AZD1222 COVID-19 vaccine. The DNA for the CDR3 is TGTGCCAGTAGTGTCGGACAGGGGGCGTTAACTAATGAAAAACTGTTTTTT. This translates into CASSVGQGALTNEKLFF.